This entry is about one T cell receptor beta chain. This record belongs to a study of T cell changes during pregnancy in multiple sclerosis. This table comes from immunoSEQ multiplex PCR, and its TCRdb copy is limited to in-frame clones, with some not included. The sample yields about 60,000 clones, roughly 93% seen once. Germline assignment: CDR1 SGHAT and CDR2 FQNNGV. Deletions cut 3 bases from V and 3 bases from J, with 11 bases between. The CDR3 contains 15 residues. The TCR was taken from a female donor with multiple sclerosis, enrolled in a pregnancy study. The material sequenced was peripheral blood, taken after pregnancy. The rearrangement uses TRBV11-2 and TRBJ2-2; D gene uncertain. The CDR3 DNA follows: TGTGCCAGCAGCTTGAATAGCCGTTACACCGGGGAGCTGTTTTTT. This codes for CASSLNSRYTGELFF.